These 6 T cell receptor beta chains came from one sample sequenced in a study of blood T cell repertoires in COVID-19. Here immunoSEQ multiplex PCR was the method, and the copy in TCRdb shows in-frame clones only, minus some. The repertoire holds approximately 200,000 clones, with 88% as singletons. The specimen sequenced was peripheral blood. These receptors all come from a man under 40 with acute or convalescent COVID-19.

This clone has a count of ten or more. The chain uses TRBV5-1 and TRBJ1-4; D not resolved. V gave up 3 bases and J gave up 11 bases, with 17 bases separating them. CDR3 length equals 14 residues. Germline V gene lookup returns CDR1 SGHRS and CDR2 YFSETQ. The CDR3 reads CASSWRTRLGKLFF. CDR3 nucleotides: TGCGCCAGCAGCTGGAGGACGAGGCTCGGGAAACTGTTTTTT.

There are a few counts of this clone. This CDR3 is CASRRQANSPLHF. The CDR3 DNA is TGTGCCAGCAGGAGACAGGCAAATTCACCCCTCCACTTT. The chain employs TRBV25-1 and TRBJ1-6; D may be TRBD1 (6 bases). V shed 6 bases and J shed 7 bases, with 10 bases lying between them. Germline V lookup: CDR1 MGHDK, CDR2 SYGVNS. CDR3 size: 13 residues.

This chain joins TRBV19 and TRBJ1-5; no reliable D call. V was trimmed by 8 bases and J by 4 bases, leaving 15 bases between them. The CDR3 contains 14 residues. Germline V lookup: CDR1 LNHDA, CDR2 SQIVND (reference sequence). The CDR3 nucleotides are TGTGCCAGTCGGGCGAAACGGGATAATCAGCCCCAGCATTTT. Translating it yields CASRAKRDNQPQHF.

This chain uses TRBV19 with TRBJ1-1, with TRBD1 as a possible D gene (5 bases). The CDR3 runs to 12 residues. Germline CDR1 is LNHDA and CDR2 is SQIVND (reference sequence). The ends were cut back, 6 bases at V and 5 bases at J, with 10 bases in the middle. CDR3 sequence reads: CASSPTVTEAFF. CDR3 coding DNA: TGTGCCAGTAGCCCGACAGTGACTGAAGCTTTCTTT.

This rearrangement joins TRBV5-1 to TRBJ2-7, with D tentatively TRBD1 (6 bases). This CDR3 has 13 residues. Germline CDR1 and CDR2: SGHRS and YFSETQ. V was trimmed by 2 bases and J by 3 bases, leaving 9 bases between them. CDR3 region: CASSLGDNYEQYF. The CDR3 DNA follows: TGCGCCAGCAGCTTAGGGGACAACTACGAGCAGTACTTC.

This sequence joins TRBV18 and TRBJ2-5; weak D call: TRBD1 (5 bases). With 6 bases removed from V and 5 bases from J, the gap between germline ends came to 13 bases. The CDR3 covers 13 residues. CDR1 and CDR2 (germline): KGHSH, LQKENI. The CDR3 reads CASSPRVEETQYF. The CDR3 DNA sequence: TGTGCCAGCTCCCCCAGGGTTGAGGAGACCCAGTACTTC. The full variable domain, rest sourced from reference TRBV18 and TRBJ2-5, is NAGVMQNPRHLVRRRGQEARLRCSPMKGHSHVYWYRQLPEEGLKFMVYLQKENIIDESGMPKERFSAEFPKEGPSILRIQQVVRGDSAAYFCASSPRVEETQYFGPGTRLLVL.